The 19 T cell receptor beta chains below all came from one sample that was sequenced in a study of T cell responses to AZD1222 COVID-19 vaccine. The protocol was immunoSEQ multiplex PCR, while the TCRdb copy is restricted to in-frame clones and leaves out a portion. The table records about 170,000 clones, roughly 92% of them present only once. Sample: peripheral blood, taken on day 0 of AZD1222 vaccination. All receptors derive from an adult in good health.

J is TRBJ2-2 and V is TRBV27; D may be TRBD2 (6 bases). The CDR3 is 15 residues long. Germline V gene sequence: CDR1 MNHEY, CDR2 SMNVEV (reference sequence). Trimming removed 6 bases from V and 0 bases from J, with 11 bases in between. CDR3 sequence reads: CASSFSGTNTGELFF. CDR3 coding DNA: TGTGCCAGCAGCTTTAGCGGAACGAACACCGGGGAGCTGTTTTTT.

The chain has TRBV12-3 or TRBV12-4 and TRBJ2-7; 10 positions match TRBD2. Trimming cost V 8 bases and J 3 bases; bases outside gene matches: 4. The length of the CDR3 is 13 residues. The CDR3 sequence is CASQASGGYEQYF. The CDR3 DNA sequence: TGTGCCAGCCAGGCTAGCGGGGGCTACGAGCAGTACTTC.

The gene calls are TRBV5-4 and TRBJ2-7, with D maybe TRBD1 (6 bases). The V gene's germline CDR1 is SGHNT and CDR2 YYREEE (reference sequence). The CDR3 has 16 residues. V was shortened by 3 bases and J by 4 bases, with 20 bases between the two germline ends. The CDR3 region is CASSSRSTGVRYEQYF. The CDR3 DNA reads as TGTGCCAGCAGCTCACGTTCGACAGGAGTAAGGTACGAGCAGTACTTC.

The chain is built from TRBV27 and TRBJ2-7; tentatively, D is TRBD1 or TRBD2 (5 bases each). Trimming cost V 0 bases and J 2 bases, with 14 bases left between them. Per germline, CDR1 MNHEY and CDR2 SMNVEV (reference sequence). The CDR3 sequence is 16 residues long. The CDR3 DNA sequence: TGTGCCAGCAGTTTATCAGGGGTAATCGGGGCCTACGAGCAGTACTTC. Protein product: CASSLSGVIGAYEQYF.

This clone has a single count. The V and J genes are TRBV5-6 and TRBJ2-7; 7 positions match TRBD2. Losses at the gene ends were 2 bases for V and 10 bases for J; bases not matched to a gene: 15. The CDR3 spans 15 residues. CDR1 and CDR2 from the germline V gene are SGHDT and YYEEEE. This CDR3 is CASSFMPSGELGQYF. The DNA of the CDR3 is TGTGCCAGCAGCTTTATGCCTAGCGGTGAGCTAGGACAGTACTTC.

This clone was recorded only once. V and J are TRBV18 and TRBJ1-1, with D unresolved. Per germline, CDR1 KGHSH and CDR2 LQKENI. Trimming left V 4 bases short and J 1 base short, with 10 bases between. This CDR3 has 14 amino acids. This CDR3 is CASSRRTGNTEAFF. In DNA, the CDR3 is TGTGCCAGCTCACGTAGAACTGGGAACACTGAAGCTTTCTTT.

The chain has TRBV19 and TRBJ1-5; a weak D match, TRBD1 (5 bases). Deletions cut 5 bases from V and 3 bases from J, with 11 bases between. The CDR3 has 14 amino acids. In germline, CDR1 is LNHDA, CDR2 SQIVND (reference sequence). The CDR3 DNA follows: TGTGCCAGTAGTTCTGGGGGACCCAATCAGCCCCAGCATTTT. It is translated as CASSSGGPNQPQHF.

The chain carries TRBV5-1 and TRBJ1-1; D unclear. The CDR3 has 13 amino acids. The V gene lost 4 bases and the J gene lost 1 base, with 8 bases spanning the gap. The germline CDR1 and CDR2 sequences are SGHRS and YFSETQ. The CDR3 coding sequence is TGCGCCAGCAGCCTTATCCAGAACACTGAAGCTTTCTTT. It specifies CASSLIQNTEAFF.

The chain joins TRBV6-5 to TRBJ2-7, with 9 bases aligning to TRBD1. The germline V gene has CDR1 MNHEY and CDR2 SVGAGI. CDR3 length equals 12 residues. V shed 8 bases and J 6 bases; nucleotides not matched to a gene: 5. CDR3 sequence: CASGTGYREQYF. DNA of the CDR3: TGTGCCAGCGGGACAGGGTATCGCGAGCAGTACTTC.

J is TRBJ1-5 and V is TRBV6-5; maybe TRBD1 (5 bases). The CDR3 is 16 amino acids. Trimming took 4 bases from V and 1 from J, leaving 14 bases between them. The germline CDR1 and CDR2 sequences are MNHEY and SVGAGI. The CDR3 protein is CASSSRGDPSNQPQHF. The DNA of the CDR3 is TGTGCCAGCAGTTCCCGAGGGGATCCGAGCAATCAGCCCCAGCATTTT.

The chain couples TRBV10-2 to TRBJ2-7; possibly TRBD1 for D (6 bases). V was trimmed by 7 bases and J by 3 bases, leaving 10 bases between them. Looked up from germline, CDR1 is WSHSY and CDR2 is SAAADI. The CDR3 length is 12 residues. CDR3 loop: CASKNRDYEQYF. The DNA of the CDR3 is TGCGCCAGCAAAAACAGGGACTACGAGCAGTACTTC.

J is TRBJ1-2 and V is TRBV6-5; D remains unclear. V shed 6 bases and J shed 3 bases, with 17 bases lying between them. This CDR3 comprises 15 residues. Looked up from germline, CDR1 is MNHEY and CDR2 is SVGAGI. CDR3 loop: CASSTGRRVYYGYTF. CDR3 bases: TGTGCCAGCAGCACCGGCAGGAGGGTTTACTATGGCTACACCTTC.

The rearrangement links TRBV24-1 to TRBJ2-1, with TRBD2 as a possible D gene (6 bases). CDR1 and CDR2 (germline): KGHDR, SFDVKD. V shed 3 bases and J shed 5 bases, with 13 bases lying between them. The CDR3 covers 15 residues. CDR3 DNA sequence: TGTGCCACCAGTGATCCCGGGACTGGGGACAATGAGCAGTTCTTC. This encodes CATSDPGTGDNEQFF.

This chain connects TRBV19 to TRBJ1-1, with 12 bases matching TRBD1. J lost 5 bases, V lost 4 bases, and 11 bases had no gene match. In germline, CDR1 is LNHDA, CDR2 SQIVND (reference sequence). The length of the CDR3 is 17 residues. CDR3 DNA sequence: TGTGCCAGTAGTAACCGGGACAGGGGGCGCGGAGGGACTGAAGCTTTCTTT. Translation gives CASSNRDRGRGGTEAFF.

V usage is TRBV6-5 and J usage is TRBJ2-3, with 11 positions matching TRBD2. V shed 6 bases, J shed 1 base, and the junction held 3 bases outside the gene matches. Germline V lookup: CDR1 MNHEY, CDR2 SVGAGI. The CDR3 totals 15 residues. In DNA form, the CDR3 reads TGTGCCAGCAGCCTACTAGCGGGAGGCACAGATACGCAGTATTTT. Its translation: CASSLLAGGTDTQYF.

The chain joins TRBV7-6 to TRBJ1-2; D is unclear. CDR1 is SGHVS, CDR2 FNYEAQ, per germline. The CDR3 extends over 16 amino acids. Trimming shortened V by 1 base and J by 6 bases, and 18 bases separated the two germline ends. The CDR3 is CASSLEEEGRVDGYTF. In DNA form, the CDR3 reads TGTGCCAGCAGCTTAGAGGAGGAAGGTCGGGTTGATGGCTACACCTTC.

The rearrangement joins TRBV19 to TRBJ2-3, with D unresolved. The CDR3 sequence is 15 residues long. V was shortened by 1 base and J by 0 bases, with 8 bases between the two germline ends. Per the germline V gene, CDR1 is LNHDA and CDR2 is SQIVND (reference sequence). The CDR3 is CASSIAALSTDTQYF. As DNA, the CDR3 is TGTGCCAGTAGTATAGCGGCCCTTAGCACAGATACGCAGTATTTT.

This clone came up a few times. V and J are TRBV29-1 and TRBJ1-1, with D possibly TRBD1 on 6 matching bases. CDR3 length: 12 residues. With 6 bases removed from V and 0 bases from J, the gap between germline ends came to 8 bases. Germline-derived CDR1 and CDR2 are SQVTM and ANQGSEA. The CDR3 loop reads CSVRTVNTEAFF. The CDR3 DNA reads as TGCAGCGTAAGGACAGTGAACACTGAAGCTTTCTTT.

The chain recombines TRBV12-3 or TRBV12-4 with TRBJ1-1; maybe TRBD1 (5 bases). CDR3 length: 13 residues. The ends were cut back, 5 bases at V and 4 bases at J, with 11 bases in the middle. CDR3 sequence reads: CASSPGTPTEAFF. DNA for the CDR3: TGTGCCAGCAGTCCGGGGACCCCCACTGAAGCTTTCTTT.